Reported below is one T cell receptor beta chain. Its target is unknown. The method was immunoSEQ multiplex PCR; TCRdb's version includes in-frame clones alone and lacks a portion of them. The table shows around 21,000 clones, with 65% to 80% occurring only once. This sample is part of a study of vaccination effects on CD4 cells after COVID-19. The CDR3 runs 15 residues. Germline loops: CDR1 SGHRS, CDR2 YFSETQ. V gave up 3 bases and J gave up 0 bases, with 11 bases separating them. Antigen-specific CD4+ T cells expanded by the ViraFEST assay with viral peptide pools were then sequenced. Following a roughly 9-day culture, CD4+ T cells were purified. Each vaccine recipient was nucleocapsid antibody negative and had no prior SARS-CoV-2 infection. The culture medium for 1.5 million to 2 million PBMC per well included around 9.3 IU/ml IL-2 and about 9.1 ug/ml peptides.

The sequence came from a human donor who received a COVID-19 vaccine. The chain employs TRBV5-1 and TRBJ2-3, with D unclear. Sequencing used CD4+ T cells from PBMCs cultured with HCoV-NL63 spike peptides, obtained before COVID-19 vaccination. The CDR3 region is CASSSTFTSTDTQYF. The CDR3 coding sequence is TGCGCCAGCAGCTCCACATTTACTAGCACAGATACGCAGTATTTT.